This T cell receptor (beta chain) is from a study of blood T cell repertoires in COVID-19. About the study: Sites across the United States, Italy and Spain contributed samples from acute and convalescent COVID-19.

Which cohort a participant joined came from the clinical history participants gave. V gave up 4 bases and J gave up 6 bases; unmatched junction bases: 8. CDR1 is MDHEN and CDR2 is SYDVKM in the germline V gene. The CDR3 consists of 14 residues. Some clones are missing from TCRdb's copy, which holds only in-frame ones; the method was immunoSEQ multiplex PCR. This table holds about 150,000 clones, roughly 78% found once. Sequencing input: PBMCs or T cells enriched from blood (not recorded which). The chain has TRBV28 and TRBJ2-7, with TRBD2 matching over 8 bases. This clonotype was sampled from a woman in her 70s in a cohort exposed to, infected with or recovered from COVID-19 (not recorded which). This CDR3 reads CASSWGTRMGEQYF. In nucleotides, the CDR3 is TGTGCCAGCAGTTGGGGGACTAGAATGGGCGAGCAGTACTTC.